The following is a TCR beta chain sequence with its context. What it recognizes is unknown. At one boundary the junction diverges from the germline segment, which might be a read error. This sample was included in a study of blood T cells in healthy people across ages. Study-wide background: About one barcoded TCR beta cDNA was captured per two T cells.

Primed by a sample-barcoded 5' primer and a J-beta primer mix, a second PCR proceeded for roughly 7 to 11 cycles. Every sample gave at least 3 million paired-end reads containing CDR3. TCRdb analysed the 5' RACE reads with MiXCR anew, one entry per CDR3 protein. The repertoire has around 1,000,000 distinct CDR3 sequences, roughly two fifths of them found once; the top ten carry over 10%. Germline assignment: CDR1 LGHDT and CDR2 YNNKEL (reference sequence). The CDR3 has 16 residues. Each individual donor underwent a draw of about 9.1 milliliters of peripheral blood. General study results and limits: TCR beta diversity, measured per million T cells, fell in a roughly linear way with age.

V is TRBV3-1 and J is TRBJ2-3; 11 bases are a match to TRBD2. Sequencing used blood. This sequence originates from a young man in good health. CDR3 sequence: CASSQMGLAVTDMQYF. The CDR3 DNA reads as TGTGCCAGCAGCCAAATGGGACTAGCGGTCACAGATATGCAGTATTTT.